This passage covers 10 T cell receptor beta chains from one sample sequenced in a study of beta chain features in type 1 diabetes. Study-level results: When Type 1 diabetes patients were examined, their TCRB CDR3s proved moderately but significantly shorter in all four CD4+ subsets.

The entirety of the isolated RNA underwent reverse transcription, so expressed TCRB transcripts were sequenced. TCRdb's copy holds only in-frame clones and misses some; the assay was immunoSEQ multiplex PCR. Of around 240,000 clones in the sample, approximately 16% were seen once. These receptors' antigens are unknown. Sequencing was performed on naive CD4+ T cells from blood. Receptor source: a man aged 30-40 years with type 1 diabetes.

This clone has just a few counts. The chain links TRBV28 to TRBJ2-2; D unclear. V dropped 4 bases and J dropped 6 bases, with 9 bases sitting between them. This CDR3 is 13 amino acids long. Germline CDR1 reads MDHEN; CDR2 reads SYDVKM. CDR3 in DNA: TGTGCCAGCAGTTCCCCCAGTCCCGGGGAGCTGTTTTTT. Translated: CASSSPSPGELFF. Full variable domain (missing parts from reference TRBV28 and TRBJ2-2): DVKVTQSSRYLVKRTGEKVFLECVQDMDHENMFWYRQDPGLGLRLIYFSYDVKMKEKGDIPEGYSVSREKKERFSLILESASTNQTSMYLCASSSPSPGELFFGEGSRLTVL.

The chain combines TRBV15 with TRBJ2-5; no clear D. In germline, CDR1 is LNHNV, CDR2 YYDKDF (reference sequence). The V end lost 0 bases, the J end lost 5 bases, and 7 bases lay between the germline ends. This CDR3 has 13 amino acids. The chain's CDR3 is CATSREGMETQYF. Written as DNA, the CDR3 is TGTGCCACCAGCAGAGAGGGAATGGAGACCCAGTACTTC.

The sample holds a few counts of this clone. The chain has TRBV7-9 and TRBJ2-1; D is unresolved. The CDR3 extends over 17 amino acids. CDR1 is SEHNR and CDR2 is FQNEAQ in the germline V gene (reference sequence). V lost 4 bases and J 8 bases, leaving 24 bases between the germline ends. The CDR3 sequence is CASSSPLGLGRWDEQFF. DNA of the CDR3: TGTGCCAGCAGCTCTCCCCTAGGGCTAGGAAGGTGGGATGAGCAGTTCTTC.

V usage is TRBV7-9 and J usage is TRBJ2-3, with 9 bases that match TRBD2. The CDR3 is made up of 17 amino acids. Per germline, CDR1 SEHNR and CDR2 FQNEAQ (reference sequence). The trim removed 3 bases at V and 2 bases at J, leaving 9 bases unmatched. The CDR3: CASSLANLAGNTDTQYF. The CDR3 coding sequence is TGTGCCAGCAGCTTGGCTAATCTAGCGGGAAACACAGATACGCAGTATTTT.

The gene calls are TRBV29-1 and TRBJ2-2; 7 nucleotides align to TRBD1. The CDR3 sequence is 12 residues long. Germline V gene data show CDR1 as SQVTM and CDR2 as ANQGSEA. Trimming cost V 6 bases and J 6 bases; bases outside gene matches: 4. The CDR3 spells CSVGQDSGELFF. As DNA, the CDR3 is TGCAGCGTAGGACAGGACTCCGGGGAGCTGTTTTTT.

In its sample, this clone was seen a few times. The rearrangement links TRBV29-1 to TRBJ1-4; D unresolved. From germline, CDR1 is SQVTM and CDR2 ANQGSEA. Trimming took off 7 bases at V and 0 bases at J, with 9 bases between the two ends. CDR3 size: 13 residues. The CDR3 spells CSGLAPTNEKLFF. For the CDR3, the DNA is TGCAGCGGCCTCGCCCCAACTAATGAAAAACTGTTTTTT.

The genes are TRBV4-1 and TRBJ2-3; TRBD1 or TRBD2 may be the D gene (5 bases each). V was trimmed by 1 base and J by 4 bases, leaving 15 bases between them. The CDR3 spans 16 residues. Germline assignment: CDR1 MGHRA and CDR2 YSYEKL. Here the CDR3 reads CASSQARAGYADTQYF. The CDR3 nucleotides are TGCGCCAGCAGCCAAGCGAGGGCAGGGTACGCAGATACGCAGTATTTT.

The chain has TRBV30 and TRBJ1-5, with 9 positions matching TRBD1. Per germline, CDR1 GTSNPN and CDR2 SVGIG (reference sequence). The CDR3 has 12 residues. V was pared by 7 bases and J by 7 bases, with 5 bases of the junction left unmatched. CDR3 protein: CASGQGYQPQHF. CDR3 coding DNA: TGTGCCTCGGGACAGGGATACCAGCCCCAGCATTTT.

This clone has only a few counts. The V gene is TRBV5-1, the J gene TRBJ2-1, with D possibly matching TRBD2 (5 bases). The length of the CDR3 is 15 residues. The V end was cut by 5 bases, the J end by 2 bases, with 14 bases between. Germline V lookup: CDR1 SGHRS, CDR2 YFSETQ. The CDR3 loop reads CASSRGGRPYNEQFF. In DNA form, the CDR3 reads TGCGCCAGCAGTCGCGGCGGGCGTCCCTACAATGAGCAGTTCTTC.

The V and J genes are TRBV7-2 and TRBJ2-1; D is undetermined. V lost 1 base and J 4 bases, leaving 5 bases between the germline ends. Looked up from germline, CDR1 is SGHTA and CDR2 is FQGNSA. This CDR3 spans 13 amino acids. CDR3 bases: TGTGCCAGCAGCTTAGGAATTTACAATGAGCAGTTCTTC. This sequence encodes CASSLGIYNEQFF.